What follows is one T cell receptor (beta chain) and its context. The sample comes from a study of blood T cell repertoires in COVID-19. Study in general: The samples span acute and convalescent COVID-19 from the United States, Italy and Spain. PBMCs, B-cell-depleted T cells, or T cells provided the cDNA or gDNA that made up the material.

Profiling relied on immunoSEQ multiplex PCR, and the TCRdb table lists in-frame clones only, not all of them. The sample shows about 83,000 clones, about 83% of them seen only once. The CDR3 has 17 residues. Germline loops: CDR1 MDHEN, CDR2 SYDVKM. Trimming removed 5 bases at V and 2 bases at J, with 21 bases between. Sequenced material: peripheral blood. This clonotype was sampled from a man in his fifties with active COVID-19. The J gene is TRBJ1-2, the V gene TRBV28, with a tentative D call TRBD1 (6 bases). The CDR3 DNA sequence: TGTGCCAGCAGTCATCAGACAGGCTTATTCCTGAACTATGGCTACACCTTC. It specifies CASSHQTGLFLNYGYTF.